The text below deals with one T cell receptor (beta chain). The CDR3 has 12 residues. The V gene's germline CDR1 is SGDLS and CDR2 YYNGEE. V dropped 2 bases and J dropped 6 bases, with 8 bases sitting between them. Generated by immunoSEQ multiplex PCR, the TCRdb table keeps only in-frame clones and is missing some. The sample shows 130,000 or so clones, about 90% of them seen only once. This entry belongs to a study of control samples from healthy donors and cancer patients. Specimen: blood. The genes are TRBV9 and TRBJ1-2; tentative D call: TRBD1 (6 bases). The receptor was isolated from a man between 18 and 29 years old in good health. The chain's CDR3 is CASSVTGHGYTF. Written as DNA, the CDR3 is TGTGCCAGCAGCGTGACAGGACATGGCTACACCTTC.